The 2 T cell receptor beta chains presented below share a single source sample, sequenced in a study of OX40 agonist ivuxolimab in advanced cancers. TCRdb's copy holds only in-frame clones and misses some; the assay was immunoSEQ multiplex PCR. The sample has about 20,000 clones, approximately 80% seen once. Sample: CD4+ or CD8+ T cells sorted from blood, taken in a trial of the OX40 agonist ivuxolimab. These receptors were taken from an adult with an advanced solid tumor such as melanoma, head and neck, liver or kidney cancer.

V is TRBV27 and J is TRBJ2-3; D might be TRBD1 (5 bases). The V end lost 0 bases, the J end lost 1 base, and 17 bases lay between the germline ends. From germline, CDR1 is MNHEY and CDR2 SMNVEV (reference sequence). This CDR3 comprises 18 residues. The CDR3 reads CASSLSAGWYSGTDTQYF. The CDR3 coding sequence is TGTGCCAGCAGTTTATCGGCAGGGTGGTATTCGGGCACAGATACGCAGTATTTT.

The chain is built from TRBV27 and TRBJ2-1, with D unresolved. The CDR3 is 12 amino acids. Trimming removed 5 bases at V and 7 bases at J, with 9 bases between. Germline values: CDR1 MNHEY, CDR2 SMNVEV (reference sequence). DNA of the CDR3: TGTGCCAGCAGTATTACGGCGAATGAGCAGTTCTTC. Translation gives CASSITANEQFF.